This passage covers 32 T cell receptor beta chains from one sample sequenced in a study of identical twins. A single record per CDR3 protein comes from TCRdb applying MiXCR to the 5' RACE reads. In the table there are approximately 670,000 distinct CDR3 sequences, 6% to 6.5% of which are singletons. Sample: naive T cells sorted from blood. These receptors came from a man aged 18-30 years in good health.

This clonotype was detected a few times. The rearrangement uses TRBV11-2 and TRBJ2-1; 8 bases agree with TRBD2. The CDR3 covers 15 residues. The V gene's germline CDR1 is SGHAT and CDR2 FQNNGV. Germline trimming cut 7 bases from V and 9 bases from J; bases unmatched to any gene: 14. CDR3 in amino acids: CASTQDRTSKGEQFF. In DNA form, the CDR3 reads TGTGCCAGCACCCAAGATCGGACTAGCAAGGGTGAGCAGTTCTTC.

The J gene is TRBJ2-1, the V gene TRBV29-1, with TRBD2 matching 8 bases. The CDR3 has 16 residues. The V segment lost 5 bases and the J segment 0 bases; nucleotides outside the gene matches: 9. CDR1 is SQVTM and CDR2 is ANQGSEA in the germline V gene. CDR3 amino acids: CSVPAGVFSSYNEQFF. As DNA, the CDR3 is TGCAGCGTTCCAGCGGGAGTGTTCAGCTCCTACAATGAGCAGTTCTTC.

This clonotype was seen many times. The CDR3 DNA sequence: TGTGCCAGCTCACCCCAGACCGCGAACACCGGGGAGCTGTTTTTT. Protein: CASSPQTANTGELFF. The chain combines TRBV18 with TRBJ2-2; D unclear. The V end lost 3 bases, the J end lost 0 bases, and 8 bases lay between the germline ends. Per the germline V gene, CDR1 is KGHSH and CDR2 is LQKENI. The CDR3 contains 15 residues.

J is TRBJ1-4 and V is TRBV28; D perhaps matches TRBD1 (6 bases). The CDR3 runs to 15 residues. The V and J ends lost 3 bases and 5 bases respectively, with 13 bases between them. CDR1 is MDHEN, CDR2 SYDVKM, per germline. The CDR3 reads CASSFVLRGNEKLFF. CDR3 DNA sequence: TGTGCCAGCAGTTTTGTCCTCAGGGGAAATGAAAAACTGTTTTTT.

This clonotype was seen ten or more times. The chain couples TRBV29-1 to TRBJ2-7, with no clear D. The CDR3 contains 12 residues. The V and J ends lost 1 base and 4 bases respectively, with 8 bases between them. Germline V CDR1 and CDR2: SQVTM, ANQGSEA. CDR3 nucleotides: TGCAGCGTTGAAGTTGGGTCTTACGAGCAGTACTTC. This encodes CSVEVGSYEQYF.

The rearrangement joins TRBV10-3 to TRBJ2-5; D ambiguous. The CDR3 consists of 12 residues. V gave up 0 bases and J gave up 7 bases, with 6 bases separating them. Germline V gene lookup returns CDR1 ENHRY and CDR2 SYGVKD. CDR3 in DNA: TGTGCCATCAGTGAGTCATGGGGGACCCAGTACTTC. The encoded protein is CAISESWGTQYF.

Ten or more counts support this clonotype. The rearrangement joins TRBV4-2 to TRBJ1-5, with 9 bases matching TRBD1. The CDR3 loop spans 18 amino acids. V lost 0 bases to trimming and J lost 0 bases; unmatched junction nucleotides: 6. The V gene's germline CDR1 is LGHNA and CDR2 YNFKEQ. This CDR3 is CASSQDFGQGRSNQPQHF. The CDR3 nucleotides are TGTGCCAGCAGCCAAGATTTCGGACAGGGGCGTAGCAATCAGCCCCAGCATTTT.

This clonotype was observed many times. V gene TRBV29-1 combines with J gene TRBJ2-5, with 7 bases lining up with TRBD1. There are 14 residues in the CDR3. V shed 6 bases, J shed 1 base, and the junction held 8 bases outside the gene matches. Germline V gene lookup returns CDR1 SQVTM and CDR2 ANQGSEA. CDR3 bases: TGCAGCGTAGTTAACAGGGGACCCCAAGAGACCCAGTACTTC. Protein: CSVVNRGPQETQYF.

V is TRBV20-1 and J is TRBJ2-1; a weak D match, TRBD2 (6 bases). Germline CDR1 reads DFQATT; CDR2 reads SNEGSKA (reference sequence). V was shortened by 3 bases and J by 11 bases, with 17 bases between the two germline ends. The CDR3 loop spans 13 amino acids. The CDR3 loop reads CSASTGRGRKQFF. The DNA for the CDR3 is TGCAGTGCTAGTACGGGTCGAGGGAGGAAGCAGTTCTTC.

This clonotype was observed many times. The rearrangement links TRBV7-2 to TRBJ2-7; D might be TRBD1 (5 bases). Germline values: CDR1 SGHTA, CDR2 FQGNSA. The V and J ends lost 8 bases and 2 bases respectively, with 16 bases between them. The CDR3 consists of 14 residues. The CDR3 region is CASHQGFPAYEQYF. The DNA for the CDR3 is TGTGCCAGCCACCAGGGTTTCCCTGCCTACGAGCAGTACTTC.

The chain has TRBV5-1 and TRBJ2-1; D might be TRBD2 (5 bases). The ends were cut back, 0 bases at V and 10 bases at J, with 11 bases in the middle. The CDR3 is 13 residues long. Germline V gene data show CDR1 as SGHRS and CDR2 as YFSETQ. DNA for the CDR3: TGCGCCAGCAGCTTGGGTGAGGGAGAGGAGCAGTTCTTC. Its translation is CASSLGEGEEQFF.

This clonotype was found many times. V and J are TRBV12-3 or TRBV12-4 and TRBJ2-1; D could derive from TRBD1 or TRBD2 (5 bases each). The CDR3 totals 12 residues. Trimming shortened V by 9 bases and J by 5 bases, and 11 bases separated the two germline ends. CDR3 in amino acids: CARSGANNEQFF. CDR3 nucleotides: TGTGCCAGATCCGGGGCAAACAATGAGCAGTTCTTC.

This clonotype showed up many times. The chain employs TRBV25-1 and TRBJ2-3; 7 bases are shared with TRBD2. J gave up 6 bases and V 3 bases, and 9 bases lay outside the gene matches. The V gene's germline CDR1 is MGHDK and CDR2 SYGVNS. This CDR3 comprises 15 residues. CDR3: CASSDTAGRGDTQYF. DNA for the CDR3: TGTGCCAGCAGTGACACAGCGGGACGGGGGGATACGCAGTATTTT.

The CDR3 loop reads CASTSTGGGSYNEQFF. CDR3 coding DNA: TGTGCCAGCACTTCAACAGGGGGGGGCTCCTACAATGAGCAGTTCTTC. This sequence joins TRBV6-5 and TRBJ2-1, with a possible D match to TRBD1 (8 bases). This CDR3 comprises 16 residues. Germline lookup yields CDR1 MNHEY and CDR2 SVGAGI. V was clipped by 7 bases and J by 0 bases, with 16 bases between them.

This clonotype was seen a few times. V gene TRBV25-1 combines with J gene TRBJ1-4; weak D call: TRBD1 (6 bases). The CDR3 sequence is 12 residues long. V lost 5 bases and J lost 14, with 15 bases in between. Germline CDR1 reads MGHDK; CDR2 reads SYGVNS. This CDR3 is CASSPGGTILFF. The CDR3 nucleotides are TGTGCCAGCAGTCCCGGAGGGACAATTCTGTTTTTT.

This clonotype was seen more than once but under ten times. V and J are TRBV25-1 and TRBJ1-1; D unclear. This CDR3 is built from 15 residues. Trimming removed 4 bases from V and 4 bases from J, with 16 bases in between. Germline CDR1 MGHDK, CDR2 SYGVNS. This CDR3 reads CASSGSLTGSTEAFF. CDR3 nucleotides: TGTGCCAGCAGTGGATCCCTGACGGGAAGCACTGAAGCTTTCTTT.

This clonotype has just a few counts. The chain combines TRBV12-3 or TRBV12-4 with TRBJ2-3; D is perhaps TRBD2 (6 bases). The ends were cut back, 5 bases at V and 2 bases at J, with 14 bases in the middle. The CDR3 runs to 15 residues. The CDR3 is CASSVGAGPTDTQYF. The DNA for the CDR3 is TGTGCCAGCAGTGTAGGGGCGGGACCCACAGATACGCAGTATTTT.

This clonotype was recorded at least ten times. The V gene is TRBV12-3 or TRBV12-4, the J gene TRBJ2-3, with D possibly matching TRBD1 (6 bases). The CDR3 is 16 residues long. V lost 3 bases to trimming and J lost 0 bases, with 13 bases between them. The CDR3 is CASSFLGRGSTDTQYF. The DNA for the CDR3 is TGTGCCAGCAGTTTTCTGGGCAGGGGCAGCACAGATACGCAGTATTTT.

With respect to this clonotype: This may come from a read error, since a much larger clone is one base off. The rearrangement joins TRBV15 to TRBJ2-1; D remains ambiguous. The V end lost 1 base, the J end lost 7 bases, and 8 bases lay between the germline ends. The germline gives CDR1 LNHNV, CDR2 YYDKDF (reference sequence). CDR3 size: 13 residues. CDR3 in DNA: TGTGCCACCAGCAGAGGCACCAAGAATGAGCAGTTCTTC. Protein product: CATSRGTKNEQFF.

This clonotype was observed many times. The chain combines TRBV20-1 with TRBJ1-2, with D unresolved. CDR3 length: 12 amino acids. V was clipped by 3 bases and J by 2 bases, with 7 bases between them. The V gene's germline CDR1 is DFQATT and CDR2 SNEGSKA (reference sequence). The CDR3 loop reads CSARGSNYGYTF. The CDR3 DNA follows: TGCAGTGCTAGGGGGAGCAACTATGGCTACACCTTC.

As for this clonotype: The limits of the CDR3 on the DNA are not certain, so only TCRdb's listed CDR3 is given. This CDR3 is CSVVFGPGVLGQPQHF. V usage is TRBV29-1 and J usage is TRBJ1-5; TRBD1, as called in the table, went unchecked against the DNA. The CDR3 numbers 16 amino acids, ends counted. CDR1 SQVTM and CDR2 ANQGSEA come from the germline V gene.

This clonotype occurred many times. V is TRBV20-1 and J is TRBJ2-5; D may be TRBD1 (6 bases). Trimming removed 1 base at V and 2 bases at J, with 17 bases between. The CDR3 spans 16 residues. Germline V gives CDR1 DFQATT, CDR2 SNEGSKA (reference sequence). CDR3 nucleotide sequence: TGCAGTGCTAGAGTCGACAGGTTAGGAAGGCAAGAGACCCAGTACTTC. Its translation: CSARVDRLGRQETQYF.

In its sample, this clonotype was seen many times. This chain joins TRBV5-5 and TRBJ1-1, with D perhaps TRBD1 (5 bases). The V end was cut by 0 bases, the J end by 6 bases, with 9 bases between. Per the germline V gene, CDR1 is SGHKS and CDR2 is YYEKEE (reference sequence). The CDR3 consists of 13 residues. This CDR3 is CASSLEGTSEAFF. In nucleotides, the CDR3 is TGTGCCAGCAGCTTGGAGGGGACGTCTGAAGCTTTCTTT.

V usage is TRBV5-4 and J usage is TRBJ2-2, with TRBD1 matching 11 bases. The CDR3 is 17 residues long. Germline assignment: CDR1 SGHNT and CDR2 YYREEE (reference sequence). The ends lost 3 bases at V and 2 bases at J; junction bases unmatched: 6. The CDR3: CASSWTGGDRNTGELFF. CDR3 bases: TGTGCCAGCAGCTGGACAGGGGGCGACCGAAACACCGGGGAGCTGTTTTTT.

This clonotype was counted a few times. The rearrangement joins TRBV6-5 to TRBJ2-7; D assignment may be TRBD1 or TRBD2 (6 bases each). Germline values: CDR1 MNHEY, CDR2 SVGAGI. V gave up 0 bases and J gave up 0 bases, with 9 bases separating them. This CDR3 is 15 amino acids long. The CDR3 reads CASSYSGGPSYEQYF. CDR3 coding DNA: TGTGCCAGCAGTTACTCGGGGGGCCCCTCCTACGAGCAGTACTTC.

The J gene is TRBJ2-3, the V gene TRBV7-9; tentatively, D is TRBD1 (5 bases). The CDR3 is 16 residues long. Germline V gene sequence: CDR1 SEHNR, CDR2 FQNEAQ (reference sequence). V lost 0 bases, J lost 2 bases, and 12 bases lay in between. CDR3 sequence (DNA): TGTGCCAGCAGCTTAGCGCAGGGTCCCAACACAGATACGCAGTATTTT. This sequence encodes CASSLAQGPNTDTQYF.

This clonotype was seen ten or more times. V gene TRBV20-1 combines with J gene TRBJ1-5; D possibly corresponds to TRBD1 (6 bases). V lost 0 bases and J 2 bases, leaving 14 bases between the germline ends. The CDR3 loop spans 16 amino acids. The germline CDR1 and CDR2 sequences are DFQATT and SNEGSKA (reference sequence). The CDR3 coding sequence is TGCAGTGCTAGAGACGTCCGGGCAGGGGGCAATCAGCCCCAGCATTTT. Amino acids: CSARDVRAGGNQPQHF.

The sample holds many counts of this clonotype. This chain links TRBV6-5 with TRBJ2-7; D not resolved. V was shortened by 0 bases and J by 0 bases, with 6 bases between the two germline ends. Germline V CDR1 and CDR2: MNHEY, SVGAGI. The CDR3 is 14 residues long. CDR3 DNA sequence: TGTGCCAGCAGTTACTCGGGTACCTCCTACGAGCAGTACTTC. Translating gives CASSYSGTSYEQYF.

The chain joins TRBV20-1 to TRBJ2-1, with D maybe TRBD2 (8 bases). Looked up from germline, CDR1 is DFQATT and CDR2 is SNEGSKA (reference sequence). V was pared by 6 bases and J by 7 bases, with 25 bases between. The CDR3 has 16 residues. CDR3 nucleotides: TGCAGTGCCATGACGGGAGGGGGCAGGGGGTCGAATGAGCAGTTCTTC. Translation gives CSAMTGGGRGSNEQFF.

This clonotype was counted at least ten times. The V and J genes are TRBV5-1 and TRBJ2-6, with D tentatively TRBD1 (5 bases). CDR3 length: 16 residues. Germline-derived CDR1 and CDR2 are SGHRS and YFSETQ. Trimming cost V 5 bases and J 0 bases, with 12 bases left between them. CDR3: CASRGRQDSGANVLTF. For the CDR3, the DNA is TGCGCCAGCAGGGGGCGGCAGGACTCTGGGGCCAACGTCCTGACTTTC.

The chain couples TRBV7-9 to TRBJ1-1; 7 nucleotides align to TRBD1. This CDR3 has 17 residues. Germline values: CDR1 SEHNR, CDR2 FQNEAQ (reference sequence). The V and J ends lost 2 bases and 1 base, in that order; junction bases with no gene match: 10. CDR3 nucleotides: TGTGCCAGCAGCTTAACACGCCGGACAGGAGGGAACACTGAAGCTTTCTTT. It yields the protein CASSLTRRTGGNTEAFF.

In this sample, this clonotype turned up many times. V and J are TRBV7-9 and TRBJ2-6; no clear D gene. CDR1 is SEHNR, CDR2 FQNEAQ, per germline (reference sequence). This CDR3 contains 16 residues. Trimming left V 1 base short and J 2 bases short, with 9 bases between. The DNA of the CDR3 is TGTGCCAGCAGCTTAGTTACAGAGGCTGGGGCCAACGTCCTGACTTTC. It translates to CASSLVTEAGANVLTF.